This T cell receptor beta chain was documented in a study of blood T cell repertoires in COVID-19. As for the study in general: Sources were T cells, B-cell-depleted T cells, or PBMCs; the material itself was cDNA or gDNA.

In the original processing: Estimation of nucleated cell counts relied on the amplification of reference gene primers. The assay was immunoSEQ multiplex PCR, and TCRdb's table has in-frame clones only and misses some. From that table come the V and J calls and clone size; the DNA was used to work out D and trimming. The sample includes roughly 280,000 clones, 70% to 90% of them seen just once. V shed 6 bases, J shed 11 bases, and the junction held 9 bases outside the gene matches. This CDR3 is 13 amino acids long. Germline V gene data show CDR1 as MNHEY and CDR2 as SVGAGI. Sample: peripheral blood. The TCR sequence derives from a woman in her sixties or seventies with acute or convalescent COVID-19. The chain links TRBV6-5 to TRBJ1-1; TRBD1 matches 10 bases. The CDR3 bases are TGTGCCAGCAGGAGACAGGGGGCGTTCAACGCTTTCTTT. Translation: CASRRQGAFNAFF.